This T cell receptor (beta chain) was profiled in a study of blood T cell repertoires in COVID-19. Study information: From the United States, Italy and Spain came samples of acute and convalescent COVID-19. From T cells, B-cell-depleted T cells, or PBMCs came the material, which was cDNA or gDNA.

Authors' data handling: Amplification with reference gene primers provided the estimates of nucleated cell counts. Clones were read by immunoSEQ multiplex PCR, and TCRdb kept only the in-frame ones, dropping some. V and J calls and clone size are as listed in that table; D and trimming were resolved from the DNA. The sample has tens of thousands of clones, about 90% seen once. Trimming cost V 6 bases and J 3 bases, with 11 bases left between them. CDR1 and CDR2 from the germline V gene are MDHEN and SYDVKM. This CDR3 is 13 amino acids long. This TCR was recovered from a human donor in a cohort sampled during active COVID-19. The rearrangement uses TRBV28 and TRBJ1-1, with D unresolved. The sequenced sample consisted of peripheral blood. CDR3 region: CASSLRSDTEAFF. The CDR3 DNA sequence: TGTGCCAGCAGCCTACGGTCGGACACTGAAGCTTTCTTT.